The 16 T cell receptor beta chains listed next were all sequenced from one sample in a study of T cells in Graves' hyperthyroidism and ophthalmopathy. Amplification targeted TCR beta CDR3 regions from RNA transcripts. The HTBI primer set was used in a first-round RT-PCR of the TCR CDR3. Each CDR3 protein is one row after TCRdb ran MiXCR on the multiplex PCR reads. The sample contains a few hundred thousand distinct CDR3 sequences, roughly an eighth of which appear only once. Sequenced sample: blood. The receptors shown here come from a woman aged 18-30 years with Graves' hyperthyroidism.

This clonotype was seen at least ten times. The chain joins TRBV7-8 to TRBJ2-1; 11 bases are a match to TRBD2. Trimming at V came to 5 bases and at J to 8 bases, leaving 8 bases not matched to a gene. CDR3 size: 15 residues. Germline V lookup: CDR1 SGHVS, CDR2 FQNEAQ. DNA of the CDR3: TGTGCCAGCAGCCCATCTAGCGGGGGGCCGGATGAGCAGTTCTTC. The encoded protein is CASSPSSGGPDEQFF.

The table lists this clonotype with many counts. The V call is TRBV18, the J call TRBJ2-1, with D possibly TRBD1 on 6 matching bases. Per germline, CDR1 KGHSH and CDR2 LQKENI. Between the trimmed V and J ends, which lost 3 bases and 2 bases, there was a span of 11 bases. The CDR3 is made up of 15 amino acids. The CDR3 bases are TGTGCCAGCTCACCGGACAGTGGGCCCTACAATGAGCAGTTCTTC. Residues: CASSPDSGPYNEQFF.

This clonotype was detected many times. This sequence joins TRBV20-1 and TRBJ2-7; D is undetermined. Trimming took off 3 bases at V and 1 base at J, with 16 bases between the two ends. The CDR3 is 15 amino acids. CDR1 is DFQATT, CDR2 SNEGSKA, per germline (reference sequence). The chain's CDR3 is CSARFPDHSSYEQYF. CDR3 DNA sequence: TGCAGTGCTAGGTTCCCGGATCACTCTTCCTACGAGCAGTACTTC.

Ten or more counts support this clonotype. The chain carries TRBV9 and TRBJ1-1; TRBD1 matches at 8 bases. Germline V gene lookup returns CDR1 SGDLS and CDR2 YYNGEE. V shed 4 bases, J shed 4 bases, and the junction held 3 bases outside the gene matches. The CDR3 runs 13 residues. The CDR3 DNA reads as TGTGCCAGCAGCTCGGACAGGGCCACTGAAGCTTTCTTT. Residues: CASSSDRATEAFF.

This clonotype was seen a few times. The gene calls are TRBV6-5 and TRBJ1-5; D perhaps matches TRBD1 (5 bases). Deletions cut 4 bases from V and 5 bases from J, with 18 bases between. This CDR3 comprises 16 residues. In germline, CDR1 is MNHEY, CDR2 SVGAGI. CDR3 in amino acids: CASSSSWGGGDQPQHF. CDR3 bases: TGTGCCAGCAGTTCCTCCTGGGGGGGTGGGGATCAGCCCCAGCATTTT.

This clonotype was seen many times. The gene calls are TRBV20-1 and TRBJ2-7; 9 nucleotides line up with TRBD2. Germline CDR1 and CDR2: DFQATT and SNEGSKA (reference sequence). The junction had 7 bases not matched to a gene; V was cut back by 6 bases and J by 7 bases. The CDR3 spans 12 residues. The CDR3 is CSAPGLAEEQYF. The CDR3 region has the DNA TGCAGTGCCCCGGGACTAGCCGAAGAGCAGTACTTC.

This clonotype was seen repeatedly, ten times or more. This chain links TRBV18 with TRBJ1-3; D not certain. The CDR3 is made up of 13 amino acids. Trimming stripped 6 bases from V and 2 bases from J, with 8 bases between. The V gene's germline CDR1 is KGHSH and CDR2 LQKENI. The CDR3 is CASSISPGNTIYF. The CDR3 nucleotides read TGTGCCAGCTCCATATCCCCTGGAAACACCATATATTTT.

This clonotype was counted at least ten times. The chain employs TRBV28 and TRBJ1-3; 9 nucleotides line up with TRBD1. The J segment lost 8 bases and the V segment lost 5 bases, leaving 10 bases of the junction unmatched. The germline gives CDR1 MDHEN, CDR2 SYDVKM. This CDR3 is 15 amino acids long. Written as DNA, the CDR3 is TGTGCCAGCAGTCTGCCCGGGACAGGGATGCACACCATATATTTT. This codes for CASSLPGTGMHTIYF.

This clonotype was seen at least ten times. V usage is TRBV7-9 and J usage is TRBJ2-3; D uncertain. V was cut by 5 bases and J by 1 base, with 19 bases left in between. The CDR3 runs to 17 residues. Germline CDR1 reads SEHNR; CDR2 reads FQNEAQ (reference sequence). DNA of the CDR3: TGTGCCAGCAGCCCAGTGGGCGTGGGGTGGCGCACAGATACGCAGTATTTT. Encoded protein: CASSPVGVGWRTDTQYF.

This clonotype has at least ten counts. The chain joins TRBV2 to TRBJ1-4; maybe TRBD1 (6 bases). The V and J ends lost 5 bases and 7 bases respectively, with 14 bases between them. This CDR3 comprises 14 residues. Per the germline V gene, CDR1 is SNHLY and CDR2 is FYNNEI. The CDR3 DNA follows: TGTGCCAGCAGTAAAGGAGGGGGGGGTGAAAAACTGTTTTTT. Translation gives CASSKGGGGEKLFF.

This clonotype was counted at least ten times. The V and J genes are TRBV9 and TRBJ1-1; no definite D call. V was cut by 3 bases and J by 1 base, with 13 bases left in between. Germline-derived CDR1 and CDR2 are SGDLS and YYNGEE. The CDR3 totals 15 residues. CDR3 residues: CASSAVKGKNTEAFF. In nucleotides, the CDR3 is TGTGCCAGCAGCGCCGTGAAGGGAAAGAACACTGAAGCTTTCTTT.

This chain connects TRBV20-1 to TRBJ1-1; D gene ambiguous. There are 14 residues in the CDR3. With 3 bases removed from V and 6 bases from J, the gap between germline ends came to 17 bases. Germline V gene sequence: CDR1 DFQATT, CDR2 SNEGSKA (reference sequence). CDR3 residues: CSARGYGVGAEAFF. The CDR3 bases are TGCAGTGCTAGGGGATATGGCGTTGGCGCTGAAGCTTTCTTT.

At least ten counts were recorded for this clonotype. The chain couples TRBV19 to TRBJ1-5, with 10 bases identical to TRBD1. Germline V gene sequence: CDR1 LNHDA, CDR2 SQIVND (reference sequence). CDR3 length: 14 residues. With V trimmed by 9 bases and J by 2 bases, 4 bases remained unmatched. CDR3 sequence (DNA): TGTGCCAGCACCGGGACAGGGGGCAATCAGCCCCAGCATTTT. This codes for CASTGTGGNQPQHF. Supplemented by reference TRBV19 and TRBJ1-5, the full variable domain reads DGGITQSPKYLFRKEGQNVTLSCEQNLNHDAMYWYRQDPGQGLRLIYYSQIVNDFQKGDIAEGYSVSREKKESFPLTVTSAQKNPTAFYLCASTGTGGNQPQHFGDGTRLSIL.

This clonotype was seen at least ten times. Here the CDR3 reads CASSEPFLLSSYEQYF. Written as DNA, the CDR3 is TGTGCCAGCAGTGAACCGTTCCTATTGTCCTCCTACGAGCAGTACTTC. This chain connects TRBV6-1 to TRBJ2-7; no clear D gene. CDR1 MNHNS and CDR2 SASEGT come from the germline V gene. This CDR3 is built from 16 residues. Trimming left V 2 bases short and J 0 bases short, with 14 bases between.

This clonotype was seen at least ten times. J is TRBJ2-5 and V is TRBV11-1; D may be TRBD2 (5 bases). Trimming took 2 bases from V and 2 from J, leaving 15 bases between them. The CDR3 contains 16 residues. CDR1 and CDR2 (germline): SGHAT, FQDESV (reference sequence). DNA of the CDR3: TGTGCCAGCAGCTTACGATTGGGGAGAGGGCAAGAGACCCAGTACTTC. It yields the protein CASSLRLGRGQETQYF. Full variable domain (outside the CDR3, taken from reference TRBV11-1 and TRBJ2-5): EAEVAQSPRYKITEKSQAVAFWCDPISGHATLYWYRQILGQGPELLVQFQDESVVDDSQLPKDRFSAERLKGVDSTLKIQPAELGDSAMYLCASSLRLGRGQETQYFGPGTRLLVL.

This clonotype has ten or more counts. The J gene is TRBJ2-1, the V gene TRBV20-1; 9 bases match TRBD2. V shed 6 bases and J 8 bases; nucleotides not matched to a gene: 14. Germline V gene data show CDR1 as DFQATT and CDR2 as SNEGSKA (reference sequence). The CDR3 extends over 15 amino acids. The CDR3 nucleotides are TGCAGTGCCTACCTAGCGGGGAAGGTGGGCGATGAGCAGTTCTTC. It is translated as CSAYLAGKVGDEQFF.